This T cell receptor (beta chain) was captured by sequencing in a study of blood T cell repertoires in COVID-19. Study-wide context: PBMCs, B-cell-depleted T cells, or T cells were the source of the cDNA or gDNA that made up the material.

Sequenced by immunoSEQ multiplex PCR; TCRdb stores in-frame clones only, minus some. The table lists around 150,000 clones, 85% of them singletons. The CDR3 is 14 residues long. V was trimmed by 2 bases and J by 7 bases, leaving 9 bases between them. Germline V lookup: CDR1 KGHSH, CDR2 LQKENI. The source of this sequence is a human donor with acute or convalescent COVID-19. The donor label of this sample is uncertain. The V gene is TRBV18, the J gene TRBJ1-6; D call uncertain. The specimen sequenced was peripheral blood. The chain's CDR3 is CASSPETGNSPLHF. Here the CDR3 DNA reads TGTGCCAGCTCACCAGAGACGGGGAATTCACCCCTCCACTTT.